Below are 11 T cell receptor beta chains sequenced from a single sample in a study of metastatic and nonmetastatic thyroid tumors. Patients were all untreated before their thyroid surgery. MiXCR re-clonotyped the PCR reads for TCRdb. The sample holds about 22,000 clones; about 17% are singletons and the top ten take about 21%. Source material: blood. These receptors all stem from a male donor with papillary thyroid cancer or a benign thyroid nodule (not recorded which). Some clones in this sample may be carry-over from other donors' samples.

By share of the sample, this clone is medium-sized. V usage is TRBV12-3 or TRBV12-4 and J usage is TRBJ1-5; TRBD1 is a possible D gene (6 bases). There are 12 residues in the CDR3. V was shortened by 5 bases and J by 7 bases, with 9 bases between the two germline ends. The CDR3 sequence is CASSLQGQPQHF. The CDR3 DNA is TGTGCCAGCAGTCTGCAGGGGCAGCCCCAGCATTTT.

Only a few counts were recorded for this clone. This chain connects TRBV28 to TRBJ1-6; 10 nucleotides align to TRBD1. Looked up from germline, CDR1 is MDHEN and CDR2 is SYDVKM. With V trimmed by 4 bases and J by 7 bases, 7 bases remained unmatched. The CDR3 spans 16 residues. CDR3 amino acids: CASSSRQGASNSPLHF. CDR3 in DNA: TGTGCCAGCAGTTCCAGACAGGGGGCGAGCAATTCACCCCTCCACTTT.

This clone was observed at least ten times. Here the CDR3 DNA reads TGTGCCAGCAGCTTAGACCGGAATCAGCCCCAGCATTTT. Translating it yields CASSLDRNQPQHF. This chain connects TRBV11-3 to TRBJ1-5; D not resolved. This CDR3 comprises 13 residues. The germline V gene has CDR1 SGHNT and CDR2 YENEEA. V lost 0 bases to trimming and J lost 4 bases, with 4 bases between them.

In this sample, this clone is medium-sized. The CDR3 bases are TGTGCCAGCCATGGAAACGCAGGGTTCAATTCACCCCTCCACTTT. The encoded protein is CASHGNAGFNSPLHF. The chain is built from TRBV27 and TRBJ1-6, with D possibly matching TRBD1 (5 bases). CDR1 is MNHEY and CDR2 is SMNVEV in the germline V gene (reference sequence). This CDR3 is 15 amino acids long. Deletions cut 8 bases from V and 7 bases from J, with 18 bases between.

This clone came up many times. The gene calls are TRBV20-1 and TRBJ2-1; 8 positions match TRBD2. CDR3 length: 14 residues. V shed 1 base and J 3 bases; nucleotides not matched to a gene: 2. Germline V gene sequence: CDR1 DFQATT, CDR2 SNEGSKA (reference sequence). Written as DNA, the CDR3 is TGCAGTGCTAGAGCAGCGGGAGACTACAATGAGCAGTTCTTC. Protein sequence: CSARAAGDYNEQFF.

The table lists this clone with many counts. The V call is TRBV19, the J call TRBJ1-4, with a tentative D call TRBD1 (5 bases). CDR3 length equals 15 residues. Looked up from germline, CDR1 is LNHDA and CDR2 is SQIVND (reference sequence). Between the trimmed V and J ends, which lost 2 bases and 7 bases, there was a span of 14 bases. CDR3: CASSIPGMGGEKLFF. CDR3 DNA sequence: TGTGCCAGTAGTATACCAGGGATGGGGGGTGAAAAACTGTTTTTT.

Sample share makes this clone medium-sized. This rearrangement joins TRBV18 to TRBJ2-2; no reliable D call. The CDR3 covers 15 residues. Per germline, CDR1 KGHSH and CDR2 LQKENI. Between the trimmed V and J ends, which lost 3 bases and 4 bases, there was a span of 12 bases. For the CDR3, the DNA is TGTGCCAGCTCACCGGGCTTATCGGGCACCGGGGAGCTGTTTTTT. Translated, it gives CASSPGLSGTGELFF.

This clone showed up many times. J is TRBJ1-2 and V is TRBV19, with 8 nucleotides matching TRBD1. Germline assignment: CDR1 LNHDA and CDR2 SQIVND (reference sequence). This CDR3 has 18 residues. J lost 0 bases, V lost 4 bases, and 13 bases had no gene match. CDR3 in DNA: TGTGCCAGTAGTACTTCCCGCTCCAGGACAGGGTCTAACTATGGCTACACCTTC. This encodes CASSTSRSRTGSNYGYTF.

This clone was recorded at least ten times. A much larger clone is a single base away; this may be a read error. V gene TRBV30 combines with J gene TRBJ2-2; D is unresolved. Per germline, CDR1 GTSNPN and CDR2 SVGIG (reference sequence). The CDR3 covers 13 residues. CDR3 sequence reads: CARSVLGTGELFF. Written as DNA, the CDR3 is TGTGCCCGGAGTGTATTGGGAACCGGGGAGCTGTTTTTT.

This clone has at least ten counts. The rearrangement uses TRBV6-2 or TRBV6-3 and TRBJ2-5; 11 nucleotides align to TRBD2. With V trimmed by 5 bases and J by 4 bases, 15 bases remained unmatched. The V gene's germline CDR1 is MNHEY and CDR2 SVGEGT. The CDR3 has 18 amino acids. CDR3 nucleotides: TGTGCCAGCAGTCCGGGGGGCGATAGCGGGGGGGCCGGAGAGACCCAGTACTTC. This translates into CASSPGGDSGGAGETQYF.

This clone has more than one count but fewer than ten. J is TRBJ1-2 and V is TRBV6-6; no clear D gene. Germline V CDR1 and CDR2: MNHNY, SVGAGI (reference sequence). The length of the CDR3 is 14 residues. Trimming stripped 0 bases from V and 5 bases from J, with 10 bases between. The CDR3 coding sequence is TGTGCCAGCAGTTACTCGATCGGCGATTATGGCTACACCTTC. This sequence encodes CASSYSIGDYGYTF.